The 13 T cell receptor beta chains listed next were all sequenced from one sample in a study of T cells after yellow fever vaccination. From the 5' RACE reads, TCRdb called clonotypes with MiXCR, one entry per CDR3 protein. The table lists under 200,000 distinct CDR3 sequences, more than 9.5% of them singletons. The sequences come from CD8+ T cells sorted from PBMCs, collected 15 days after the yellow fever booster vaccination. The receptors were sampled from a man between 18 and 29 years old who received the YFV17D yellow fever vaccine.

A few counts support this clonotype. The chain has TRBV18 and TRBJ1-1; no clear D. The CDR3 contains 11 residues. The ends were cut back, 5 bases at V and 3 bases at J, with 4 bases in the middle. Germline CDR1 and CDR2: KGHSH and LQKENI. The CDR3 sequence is CASSIDTEAFF. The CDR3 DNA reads TGTGCCAGCTCAATTGACACTGAAGCTTTCTTT. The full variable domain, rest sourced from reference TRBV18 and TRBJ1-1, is NAGVMQNPRHLVRRRGQEARLRCSPMKGHSHVYWYRQLPEEGLKFMVYLQKENIIDESGMPKERFSAEFPKEGPSILRIQQVVRGDSAAYFCASSIDTEAFFGQGTRLTVV.

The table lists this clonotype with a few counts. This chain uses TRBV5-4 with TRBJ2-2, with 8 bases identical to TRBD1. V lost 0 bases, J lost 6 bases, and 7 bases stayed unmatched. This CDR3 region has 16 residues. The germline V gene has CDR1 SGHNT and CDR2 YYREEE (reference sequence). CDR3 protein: CASSLGGQGMAGELFF. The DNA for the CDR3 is TGTGCCAGCAGCTTGGGAGGACAGGGAATGGCCGGGGAGCTGTTTTTT.

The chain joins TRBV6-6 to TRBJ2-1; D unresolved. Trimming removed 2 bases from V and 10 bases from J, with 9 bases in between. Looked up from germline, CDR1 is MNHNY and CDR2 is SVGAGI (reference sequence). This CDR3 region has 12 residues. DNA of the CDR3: TGTGCCAGCAGTTACGGGGTCGGAGAGCAGTTCTTC. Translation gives CASSYGVGEQFF.

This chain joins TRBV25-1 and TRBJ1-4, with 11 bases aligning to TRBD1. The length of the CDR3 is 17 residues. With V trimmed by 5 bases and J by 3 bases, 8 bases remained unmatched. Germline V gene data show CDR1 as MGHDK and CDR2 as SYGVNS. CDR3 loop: CASSITGTGGPNEKLFF. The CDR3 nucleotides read TGTGCCAGCAGTATCACCGGGACAGGGGGACCTAATGAAAAACTGTTTTTT.

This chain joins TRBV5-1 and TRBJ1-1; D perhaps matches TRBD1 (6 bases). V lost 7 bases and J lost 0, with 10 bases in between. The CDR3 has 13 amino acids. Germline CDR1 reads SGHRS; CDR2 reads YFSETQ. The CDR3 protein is CASEGGLNTEAFF. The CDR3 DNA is TGCGCCAGCGAGGGGGGCCTGAACACTGAAGCTTTCTTT. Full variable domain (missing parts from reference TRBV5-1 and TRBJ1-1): KAGVTQTPRYLIKTRGQQVTLSCSPISGHRSVSWYQQTPGQGLQFLFEYFSETQRNKGNFPGRFSGRQFSNSRSEMNVSTLELGDSALYLCASEGGLNTEAFFGQGTRLTVV.

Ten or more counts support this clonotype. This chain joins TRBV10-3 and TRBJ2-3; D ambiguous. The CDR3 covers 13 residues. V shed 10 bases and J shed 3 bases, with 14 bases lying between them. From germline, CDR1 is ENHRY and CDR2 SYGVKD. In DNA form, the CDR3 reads TGTGCCACCCTGGGCAAGCCTACAGATACGCAGTATTTT. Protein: CATLGKPTDTQYF.

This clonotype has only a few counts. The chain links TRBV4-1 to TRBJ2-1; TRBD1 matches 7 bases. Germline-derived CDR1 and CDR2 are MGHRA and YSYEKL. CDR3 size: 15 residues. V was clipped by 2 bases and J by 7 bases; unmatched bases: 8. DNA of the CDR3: TGCGCCAGCAGCCAAAACAGGGGTCTCGGGAATGAGCAGTTCTTC. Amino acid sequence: CASSQNRGLGNEQFF.

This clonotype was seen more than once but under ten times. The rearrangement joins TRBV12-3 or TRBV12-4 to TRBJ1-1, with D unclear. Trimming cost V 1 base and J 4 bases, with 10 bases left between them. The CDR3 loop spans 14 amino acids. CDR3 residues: CASSLGPAGTEAFF. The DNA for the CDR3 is TGTGCCAGCAGTTTAGGTCCAGCGGGCACTGAAGCTTTCTTT.

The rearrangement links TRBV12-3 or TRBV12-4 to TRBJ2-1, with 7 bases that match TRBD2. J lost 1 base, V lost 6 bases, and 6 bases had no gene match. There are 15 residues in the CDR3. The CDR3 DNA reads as TGTGCCAGCAGAGTTTTGGGGGGGTCCTACAATGAGCAGTTCTTC. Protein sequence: CASRVLGGSYNEQFF.

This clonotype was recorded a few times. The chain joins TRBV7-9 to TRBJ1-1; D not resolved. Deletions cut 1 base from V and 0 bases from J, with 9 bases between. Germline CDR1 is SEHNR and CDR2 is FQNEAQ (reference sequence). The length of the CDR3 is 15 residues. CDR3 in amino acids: CASSLGNALNTEAFF. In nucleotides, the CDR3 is TGTGCCAGCAGCTTAGGTAACGCTCTGAACACTGAAGCTTTCTTT.

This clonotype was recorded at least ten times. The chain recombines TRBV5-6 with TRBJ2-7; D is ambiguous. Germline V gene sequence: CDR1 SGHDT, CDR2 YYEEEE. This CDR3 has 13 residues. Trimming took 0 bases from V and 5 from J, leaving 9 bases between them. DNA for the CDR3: TGTGCCAGCAGCTTGGCGGCGAGCGACGAGCAGTACGTC. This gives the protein CASSLAASDEQYV.

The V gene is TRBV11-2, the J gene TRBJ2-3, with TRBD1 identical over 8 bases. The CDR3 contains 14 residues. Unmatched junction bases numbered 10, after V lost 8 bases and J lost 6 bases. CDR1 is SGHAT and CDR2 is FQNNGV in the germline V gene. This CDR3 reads CASGGQGVGDTQYF. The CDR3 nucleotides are TGTGCCAGCGGTGGACAGGGCGTAGGTGATACGCAGTATTTT.

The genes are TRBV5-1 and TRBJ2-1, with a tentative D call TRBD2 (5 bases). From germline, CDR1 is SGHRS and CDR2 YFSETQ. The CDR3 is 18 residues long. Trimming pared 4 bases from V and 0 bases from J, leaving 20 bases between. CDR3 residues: CASSVERAGSYSYNEQFF. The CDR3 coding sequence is TGCGCCAGCAGCGTCGAACGGGCTGGGAGTTACTCCTACAATGAGCAGTTCTTC.